The following is a T cell receptor (beta chain) sequence with its context. These data are taken from a study of blood T cell repertoires in COVID-19. Overall study: Collection of acute and convalescent COVID-19 samples took place in the United States, Italy and Spain. PBMCs, B-cell-depleted T cells, or T cells provided the cDNA or gDNA that made up the material.

As handled by the study authors: How many nucleated cells were present was estimated from reference gene primer amplification. The method was immunoSEQ multiplex PCR; TCRdb's version includes in-frame clones alone and lacks a portion of them. V, J and clone size are those of that table, while D and trimming were read from the DNA. The sample gives about 94,000 clones, 80% of which show up once; roughly 19% is in the top ten. The V gene end was trimmed by 5 bases and the J gene end by 0 bases; junction bases not matched to a gene: 8. This CDR3 spans 17 amino acids. Germline V gene lookup returns CDR1 LGHDT and CDR2 YNNKEL (reference sequence).

The chain is built from TRBV3-1 (or the pseudogene TRBV3-2) and TRBJ1-3; 9 bases map to TRBD1. The sequenced material came from peripheral blood. This sequence originates from a human donor in a cohort sampled during active COVID-19. The CDR3 is CASSSIQGAISGNTIYF. The CDR3 nucleotides are TGTGCCAGCAGCTCGATACAGGGGGCAATCTCTGGAAACACCATATATTTT.